Each of the 27 T cell receptor beta chains below was sequenced from the same sample in a study of neurological immune-mediated disorders. TCRdb re-called the 5' RACE reads with MiXCR, one entry per CDR3 protein. In the table there are 50,000 to 60,000 distinct CDR3 sequences, just under 4% of which are singletons. The sequenced sample was CD4+ T cells from blood. The receptors come from a woman aged 40 to 50 with multiple sclerosis.

This clonotype has ten or more counts. The genes are TRBV9 and TRBJ2-5; 7 bases agree with TRBD2. In germline, CDR1 is SGDLS, CDR2 YYNGEE. The CDR3 loop spans 15 amino acids. With V trimmed by 0 bases and J by 2 bases, 4 bases remained unmatched. CDR3 sequence reads: CASSVGERGQETQYF. The CDR3 nucleotides read TGTGCCAGCAGCGTAGGGGAGCGGGGTCAAGAGACCCAGTACTTC. The full variable domain, completed using reference TRBV9 and TRBJ2-5, is DSGVTQTPKHLITATGQRVTLRCSPRSGDLSVYWYQQSLDQGLQFLIQYYNGEERAKGNILERFSAQQFPDLHSELNLSSLELGDSALYFCASSVGERGQETQYFGPGTRLLVL.

In this sample, this clonotype turned up many times. This sequence joins TRBV20-1 and TRBJ1-3, with a weak D call TRBD1 (6 bases). This CDR3 region has 16 residues. Per germline, CDR1 DFQATT and CDR2 SNEGSKA (reference sequence). V was trimmed by 1 base and J by 0 bases, leaving 13 bases between them. The CDR3, as DNA: TGCAGTGCTAGAGGTTCGGGACACCCCTCTGGAAACACCATATATTTT. Translating gives CSARGSGHPSGNTIYF.

This clonotype was picked up many times. CDR3 amino acids: CASSLPRGGNNEQFF. The CDR3 DNA sequence: TGTGCCAGCAGCCTCCCCAGGGGCGGTAACAATGAGCAGTTCTTC. This chain connects TRBV7-8 to TRBJ2-1, with D possibly TRBD1 on 6 matching bases. V was trimmed by 5 bases and J by 5 bases, leaving 16 bases between them. This CDR3 has 15 amino acids. Germline lookup yields CDR1 SGHVS and CDR2 FQNEAQ.

This clonotype was seen ten or more times. The V gene is TRBV20-1, the J gene TRBJ2-1; 12 nucleotides line up with TRBD2. CDR3 length: 15 amino acids. V lost 5 bases and J lost 2; bases outside the gene matches: 4. Germline V gene lookup returns CDR1 DFQATT and CDR2 SNEGSKA (reference sequence). DNA for the CDR3: TGCAGTGCTCCCAGGACTAGCGGGGCCTACAATGAGCAGTTCTTC. Translated, it gives CSAPRTSGAYNEQFF.

In this sample, this clonotype turned up many times. V gene TRBV29-1 combines with J gene TRBJ2-3; 7 nucleotides agree with TRBD2. V lost 6 bases, J lost 0 bases, and 12 bases stayed unmatched. The CDR3 runs 16 residues. CDR1 SQVTM and CDR2 ANQGSEA come from the germline V gene. The CDR3 region has the DNA TGCAGCGTGGGGAGGGCGATTCTGGCTAGCACAGATACGCAGTATTTT. Translation: CSVGRAILASTDTQYF.

This clonotype has at least ten counts. V and J are TRBV5-1 and TRBJ2-4, with D unresolved. The germline gives CDR1 SGHRS, CDR2 YFSETQ. V was pared by 4 bases and J by 9 bases, with 23 bases between. This CDR3 comprises 16 residues. CDR3 DNA: TGCGCCAGCAGCGCCATTCAGGACCCTAAAAATGCCATTCAGTACTTC. Protein product: CASSAIQDPKNAIQYF.

This clonotype was counted at least ten times. V and J are TRBV20-1 and TRBJ1-1; TRBD1 agrees at 7 bases. The CDR3 consists of 13 residues. Germline-derived CDR1 and CDR2 are DFQATT and SNEGSKA (reference sequence). V lost 1 base and J lost 6; bases outside the gene matches: 5. The CDR3 nucleotides read TGCAGTGCTAGAGCTTATACAGGGGCTGAAGCTTTCTTT. Residues: CSARAYTGAEAFF.

This clonotype has a count of ten or more. The V call is TRBV4-2, the J call TRBJ1-2; tentative D call: TRBD1 (6 bases). V was pared by 3 bases and J by 3 bases, with 14 bases between. CDR1 is LGHNA, CDR2 YNFKEQ, per germline. CDR3 length: 15 amino acids. The DNA of the CDR3 is TGTGCCAGCAGCCAGACGCAGGGGCGAGACTATGGCTACACCTTC. This translates into CASSQTQGRDYGYTF.

This clonotype was seen repeatedly, ten times or more. In nucleotides, the CDR3 is TGTGCCACCAGCAGAGATCCTGGCGAATACTACGAGCAGTACTTC. Translating it yields CATSRDPGEYYEQYF. This chain connects TRBV15 to TRBJ2-7; D not resolved. The V end was cut by 0 bases, the J end by 3 bases, with 12 bases between. The germline gives CDR1 LNHNV, CDR2 YYDKDF (reference sequence). This CDR3 is built from 15 residues.

Many counts were recorded for this clonotype. An end of the junction differs from the germline gene, which may be a read error. CDR3 residues: CASSGNAGGQLWSF. The CDR3 DNA is TGCGCCAGCAGCGGGAACGCGGGGGGGCAGCTTTGGTCCTTC. The V gene is TRBV5-1, the J gene TRBJ2-5; 9 bases match TRBD2. CDR1 is SGHRS and CDR2 is YFSETQ in the germline V gene. This CDR3 is built from 14 residues.

This clonotype was detected many times. J is TRBJ2-1 and V is TRBV10-3; D remains unclear. This CDR3 is built from 14 residues. Germline V lookup: CDR1 ENHRY, CDR2 SYGVKD. The V end lost 4 bases, the J end lost 6 bases, and 13 bases lay between the germline ends. CDR3 coding DNA: TGTGCCATCAGTGCGTCTCGGACCCGCAATGAGCAGTTCTTC. It codes for CAISASRTRNEQFF.

The sample holds many counts of this clonotype. The V call is TRBV29-1, the J call TRBJ2-1; the match to TRBD1 covers 7 bases. Losses at the gene ends were 6 bases for V and 6 bases for J; bases not matched to a gene: 5. CDR3 length equals 12 residues. The germline gives CDR1 SQVTM, CDR2 ANQGSEA. CDR3 in DNA: TGCAGCGTGGGAGCAGGGGGCAATGAGCAGTTCTTC. Protein: CSVGAGGNEQFF.

There are many counts of this clonotype. The chain links TRBV20-1 to TRBJ1-2, with 7 bases identical to TRBD1. Germline V CDR1 and CDR2: DFQATT, SNEGSKA (reference sequence). This CDR3 is 15 amino acids long. V lost 5 bases, J lost 7 bases, and 16 bases stayed unmatched. The chain's CDR3 is CSAHGWNRGSGGYTF. CDR3 nucleotides: TGCAGTGCTCACGGGTGGAACAGGGGAAGTGGTGGCTACACCTTC.

The chain combines TRBV24-1 with TRBJ2-3; D may be TRBD1 (6 bases). CDR1 is KGHDR and CDR2 is SFDVKD in the germline V gene. The CDR3 extends over 15 amino acids. V shed 3 bases and J shed 5 bases, with 14 bases lying between them. CDR3 amino acids: CATSDPRQAGDTQYF. The CDR3 DNA sequence: TGTGCCACCAGTGATCCGCGACAGGCGGGAGATACGCAGTATTTT.

This clonotype came up many times. In nucleotides, the CDR3 is TGCAGTGCTAGAATCCAGGGACACTATGGCTACACCTTC. It codes for CSARIQGHYGYTF. V usage is TRBV20-1 and J usage is TRBJ1-2; D is possibly TRBD1 (5 bases). Trimming removed 2 bases at V and 3 bases at J, with 10 bases between. Germline V lookup: CDR1 DFQATT, CDR2 SNEGSKA (reference sequence). The CDR3 loop spans 13 amino acids.

This clonotype was seen at least ten times. The chain combines TRBV6-5 with TRBJ1-3; no reliable D call. Trimming removed 2 bases from V and 2 bases from J, with 7 bases in between. Germline-derived CDR1 and CDR2 are MNHEY and SVGAGI. The CDR3 contains 14 residues. This CDR3 is CASSYTATGNTIYF. The CDR3 DNA follows: TGTGCCAGCAGTTACACGGCTACTGGAAACACCATATATTTT.

V and J are TRBV19 and TRBJ1-5, with D possibly matching TRBD1 (6 bases). V dropped 9 bases and J dropped 0 bases, with 24 bases sitting between them. This CDR3 contains 18 residues. Germline loops: CDR1 LNHDA, CDR2 SQIVND (reference sequence). This CDR3 is CASCTPSGGGYSNQPQHF. CDR3 nucleotides: TGTGCCAGCTGCACGCCTTCGGGGGGCGGGTATAGCAATCAGCCCCAGCATTTT.

This clonotype was seen many times. The chain carries TRBV5-1 and TRBJ2-3; 7 nucleotides match TRBD2. The J segment lost 4 bases and the V segment lost 0 bases, leaving 5 bases of the junction unmatched. Germline loops: CDR1 SGHRS, CDR2 YFSETQ. The CDR3 length is 15 residues. CDR3 DNA sequence: TGCGCCAGCAGCTTGGTCGGGGGGTCCCCAGATACGCAGTATTTT. Protein product: CASSLVGGSPDTQYF. Drawing the rest from reference TRBV5-1 and TRBJ2-3, the complete variable domain is KAGVTQTPRYLIKTRGQQVTLSCSPISGHRSVSWYQQTPGQGLQFLFEYFSETQRNKGNFPGRFSGRQFSNSRSEMNVSTLELGDSALYLCASSLVGGSPDTQYFGPGTRLTVL.

This clonotype showed up many times. This rearrangement joins TRBV2 to TRBJ2-3; 8 nucleotides match TRBD2. The germline V gene encodes CDR1 SNHLY and CDR2 FYNNEI. The CDR3 sequence is 14 residues long. J was trimmed by 6 bases and V by 5 bases; bases with no gene match: 7. CDR3 loop: CASSYGLAPDTQYF. The DNA of the CDR3 is TGTGCCAGCAGTTACGGACTAGCTCCCGATACGCAGTATTTT.

This clonotype was counted many times. The DNA of the CDR3 is TGTGCCAGCAGCGTCTCAGACACCCTCTCCTACGAGCAGTACTTC. Amino acids: CASSVSDTLSYEQYF. V usage is TRBV9 and J usage is TRBJ2-7, with unresolved D. This CDR3 is built from 15 residues. From germline, CDR1 is SGDLS and CDR2 YYNGEE. The V and J ends lost 2 bases and 0 bases respectively, with 12 bases between them.

This clonotype was counted many times. The chain links TRBV20-1 to TRBJ2-1; D is perhaps TRBD1 (5 bases). Trimming removed 1 base from V and 6 bases from J, with 13 bases in between. In germline, CDR1 is DFQATT, CDR2 SNEGSKA (reference sequence). This CDR3 is built from 14 residues. The CDR3 DNA follows: TGCAGTGCTAGAGGCAGGGATTGGGGCAATGAGCAGTTCTTC. It yields the protein CSARGRDWGNEQFF.

This clonotype was observed many times. The V gene is TRBV12-5, the J gene TRBJ2-1; weak D call: TRBD1 (6 bases). Trimming removed 6 bases at V and 2 bases at J, with 23 bases between. This CDR3 has 18 amino acids. Germline V lookup: CDR1 LGHNT, CDR2 FRNRAP. The CDR3 DNA reads as TGTGCTAGTGGCCCCCGGGACAACTCGAGGGCGACCTACAATGAGCAGTTCTTC. It specifies CASGPRDNSRATYNEQFF.

This clonotype was seen repeatedly, ten times or more. This rearrangement joins TRBV5-1 to TRBJ2-1; 8 bases match TRBD2. Germline-derived CDR1 and CDR2 are SGHRS and YFSETQ. J lost 7 bases, V lost 7 bases, and 13 bases had no gene match. The CDR3 is 15 amino acids. The CDR3 DNA follows: TGCGCCAGCCACCCACTGTCGGGGGGGATTAATGAGCAGTTCTTC. Translation gives CASHPLSGGINEQFF. The full variable domain, in which reference TRBV5-1 and TRBJ2-1 provide the parts outside the CDR3, is KAGVTQTPRYLIKTRGQQVTLSCSPISGHRSVSWYQQTPGQGLQFLFEYFSETQRNKGNFPGRFSGRQFSNSRSEMNVSTLELGDSALYLCASHPLSGGINEQFFGPGTRLTVL.

Ten or more counts support this clonotype. This chain joins TRBV9 and TRBJ1-1, with TRBD1 matching over 7 bases. V was clipped by 3 bases and J by 2 bases; unmatched bases: 7. The CDR3 contains 15 residues. Germline lookup yields CDR1 SGDLS and CDR2 YYNGEE. CDR3 DNA sequence: TGTGCCAGCAGCGGAGGGGGGACAGATAACACTGAAGCTTTCTTT. Its protein is CASSGGGTDNTEAFF.

The table lists this clonotype with many counts. The chain couples TRBV15 to TRBJ1-5; D ambiguous. There are 14 residues in the CDR3. V lost 3 bases and J lost 0, with 6 bases in between. CDR1 is LNHNV, CDR2 YYDKDF, per germline (reference sequence). The CDR3 sequence: CATSRGGSNQPQHF. The CDR3 nucleotides are TGTGCCACCAGCAGGGGAGGTAGCAATCAGCCCCAGCATTTT.

This clonotype was seen many times. V gene TRBV7-2 combines with J gene TRBJ2-1; 9 bases line up with TRBD2. V gave up 1 base and J gave up 9 bases; unmatched junction bases: 7. Germline values: CDR1 SGHTA, CDR2 FQGNSA. The CDR3 is made up of 15 amino acids. Here the CDR3 reads CASSLDAGGEGEQFF. In nucleotides, the CDR3 is TGTGCCAGCAGCTTAGACGCGGGGGGGGAAGGTGAGCAGTTCTTC.

At least ten counts were recorded for this clonotype. The J gene is TRBJ2-5, the V gene TRBV29-1; the D is unclear. Looked up from germline, CDR1 is SQVTM and CDR2 is ANQGSEA. The germline V and J ends were trimmed by 4 bases and 5 bases, with 11 bases remaining between them. The CDR3 has 12 amino acids. The CDR3 is CSVVVGAETQYF. CDR3 DNA: TGCAGCGTTGTGGTCGGCGCCGAGACCCAGTACTTC.